A selection of T cell receptor beta chains follows, all from one sample in a study of CD8 T cells in Susac syndrome. MiXCR, applied by TCRdb to the immunoSEQ multiplex PCR reads, yields one record per CDR3 protein. The sample records about 52,000 distinct CDR3 sequences, roughly 93% being singletons. What was sequenced was CD8+ T cells from PBMCs. The receptors derive from a human donor with multiple sclerosis. Both conserved end residues are part of each CDR3. The D gene is left open where the match is weak. Size is omitted from some rows. Given values are once, few, many or a class for expanded clones.

d_call	cdr3_length	clone_size	j_call	v_call	cdr3_aa	cdr3_nt
TRBD2	18	NA	TRBJ2-1	TRBV9	CASNPAGVGGSSYNEQFF	TGTGCCAGCAACCCCGCGGGGGTTGGAGGCAGCTCCTACAATGAGCAGTTCTTC
NA	14	NA	TRBJ2-3	TRBV20-1	CSASGGGGTDTQYF	TGCAGTGCTAGCGGGGGTGGAGGCACAGATACGCAGTATTTT
NA	16	once	TRBJ1-4	TRBV7-2	CASSLGVHLPEEKLFF	TGTGCCAGCAGCTTAGGGGTCCATCTTCCAGAGGAAAAACTGTTTTTT
NA	13	NA	TRBJ2-7	TRBV2	CASIDGDTYEQYF	TGTGCCAGCATCGACGGGGACACCTACGAGCAGTACTTC
NA	14	NA	TRBJ2-2	TRBV12-3/TRBV12-4	CASSYTGRGAELFF	TGTGCCAGCAGTTACACAGGGAGGGGAGCGGAGCTGTTTTTT
NA	13	NA	TRBJ1-1	TRBV6-5	CASSYGGVTEAFF	TGTGCCAGCAGTTACGGGGGTGTCACTGAAGCTTTCTTT
NA	13	NA	TRBJ1-2	TRBV27	CASSLSGGYGYTF	TGTGCCAGCAGTTTATCGGGGGGGTATGGCTACACCTTC
NA	16	once	TRBJ2-7	TRBV12-3/TRBV12-4	CASSPPVAEIPYEQYF	TGTGCCAGCAGTCCCCCGGTGGCAGAGATCCCGTACGAGCAGTACTTC
NA	14	NA	TRBJ1-1	TRBV27	CASSPGTQNTEAFF	TGTGCCAGCAGCCCAGGGACCCAGAACACTGAAGCTTTCTTT
TRBD1	16	NA	TRBJ2-7	TRBV11-2	CASSINPGQGSYEQYF	TGTGCCAGCAGCATAAATCCGGGACAGGGTTCCTACGAGCAGTACTTC
NA	17	NA	TRBJ2-6	TRBV11-2	CASSLGFGRPGANVLTF	TGTGCCAGCAGCTTAGGTTTCGGGCGGCCTGGGGCCAACGTCCTGACTTTC
NA	13	NA	TRBJ1-1	TRBV2	CASSEGGVTEAFF	TGTGCCAGCAGTGAAGGAGGGGTAACTGAAGCTTTCTTT
NA	14	NA	TRBJ1-3	TRBV7-9	CASSLVTVGNTIYF	TGTGCCAGCAGCTTAGTGACAGTTGGAAACACCATATATTTT
TRBD1	15	NA	TRBJ1-4	TRBV4-3	CASSQGGRGHEKLFF	TGCGCCAGCAGCCAAGGCGGCAGGGGGCATGAAAAACTGTTTTTT
NA	13	NA	TRBJ1-1	TRBV2	CASRYGGGTEAFF	TGTGCCAGCCGGTACGGCGGGGGCACTGAAGCTTTCTTT
NA	14	NA	TRBJ2-3	TRBV15	CATSREAYTDTQYF	TGTGCCACCAGCAGAGAGGCCTACACAGATACGCAGTATTTT
NA	13	once	TRBJ2-1	TRBV12-3/TRBV12-4	CASSFSGVNEQFF	TGTGCCAGCAGTTTTTCAGGAGTCAATGAGCAGTTCTTC
TRBD1	14	NA	TRBJ1-3	TRBV30	CAWSGDSFGNTIYF	TGTGCCTGGAGCGGGGACAGTTTTGGAAACACCATATATTTT
TRBD1	14	NA	TRBJ1-4	TRBV29-1	CSVVAGTEFGKLFF	TGCAGCGTTGTGGCCGGGACAGAGTTTGGAAAACTGTTTTTT
NA	20	once	TRBJ1-5	TRBV11-2	CASGPTPDYDGFDSNQPQHF	TGTGCCAGCGGCCCAACACCCGACTACGACGGATTTGATAGCAATCAGCCCCAGCATTTT
NA	16	NA	TRBJ1-3	TRBV7-6	CASSLFGGSSGNTIYF	TGTGCCAGCAGCTTATTCGGCGGCAGCTCTGGAAACACCATATATTTT
TRBD2	19	NA	TRBJ2-1	TRBV20-1	CSARDLVASGDGFYNEQFF	TGCAGTGCTAGAGATCTGGTAGCTAGCGGGGACGGATTCTACAATGAGCAGTTCTTC
NA	13	NA	TRBJ2-7	TRBV28	CASSLVVAYEQYF	TGTGCCAGCAGCCTCGTGGTCGCCTACGAGCAGTACTTC